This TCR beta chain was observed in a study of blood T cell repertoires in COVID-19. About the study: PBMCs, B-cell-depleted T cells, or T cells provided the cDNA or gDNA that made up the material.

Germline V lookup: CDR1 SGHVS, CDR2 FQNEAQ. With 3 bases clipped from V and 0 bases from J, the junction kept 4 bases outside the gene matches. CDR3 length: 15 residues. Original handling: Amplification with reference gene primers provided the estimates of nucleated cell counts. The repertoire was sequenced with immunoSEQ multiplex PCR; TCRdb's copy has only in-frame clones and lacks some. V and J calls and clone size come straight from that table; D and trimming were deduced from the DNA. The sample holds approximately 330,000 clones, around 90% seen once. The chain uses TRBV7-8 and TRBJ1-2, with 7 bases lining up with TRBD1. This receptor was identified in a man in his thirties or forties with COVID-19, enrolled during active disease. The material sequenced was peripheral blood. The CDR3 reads CASSLRQGTNYGYTF. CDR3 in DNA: TGTGCCAGCAGCTTGCGACAGGGAACTAACTATGGCTACACCTTC.